Following are 30 T cell receptor beta chains from one sample sequenced in a study of control samples from healthy donors and cancer patients. Profiling relied on immunoSEQ multiplex PCR, and the TCRdb table lists in-frame clones only, not all of them. The sample has 180,000 or so clones; 93% are singletons. Sequencing was done on a sample of blood. The receptors were sampled from a woman aged 55-70 years in good health.

V usage is TRBV11-2 and J usage is TRBJ2-7, with 7 positions matching TRBD2. The length of the CDR3 is 18 residues. V dropped 0 bases and J dropped 7; count of bases not matched to a gene: 18. Germline lookup yields CDR1 SGHAT and CDR2 FQNNGV. Here the CDR3 reads CASSLDSFTFVGGWEQYF. The CDR3 nucleotides read TGTGCCAGCAGCTTAGATTCCTTCACTTTTGTGGGGGGGTGGGAGCAGTACTTC.

The rearrangement links TRBV6-4 to TRBJ1-2; possible D gene TRBD1, 5 bases. The CDR3 has 12 residues. Trimming left V 3 bases short and J 5 bases short, with 7 bases between. CDR1 is MRHNA and CDR2 is SNTAGT in the germline V gene. The CDR3, as DNA: TGTGCCAGCAGTGATGCAGGGTATGGCTACACCTTC. Its translation: CASSDAGYGYTF.

The chain links TRBV11-2 to TRBJ1-1; D ambiguous. CDR3 length equals 14 residues. V dropped 1 base and J dropped 5 bases, with 11 bases sitting between them. Germline V CDR1 and CDR2: SGHAT, FQNNGV. CDR3 protein: CASSLVAVETEAFF. CDR3 DNA: TGTGCCAGCAGCTTAGTTGCAGTCGAGACTGAAGCTTTCTTT.

V is TRBV5-1 and J is TRBJ1-1; possible D gene TRBD1, 5 bases. V was shortened by 0 bases and J by 0 bases, with 12 bases between the two germline ends. There are 16 residues in the CDR3. The germline CDR1 and CDR2 sequences are SGHRS and YFSETQ. DNA for the CDR3: TGCGCCAGCAGCTTGGTAGGGGCTGTAATGAACACTGAAGCTTTCTTT. Translation: CASSLVGAVMNTEAFF.

The gene calls are TRBV7-9 and TRBJ2-7; TRBD1 aligns across 9 bases. V shed 4 bases and J 5 bases; nucleotides not matched to a gene: 6. Germline CDR1 reads SEHNR; CDR2 reads FQNEAQ (reference sequence). The CDR3 is 14 amino acids. The CDR3 nucleotides read TGTGCCAGCAGCTCGACAGGGGGGAAGGACGAGCAGTACTTC. Translating gives CASSSTGGKDEQYF. Full variable domain (outside the CDR3, taken from reference TRBV7-9 and TRBJ2-7): DTGVSQNPRHKITKRGQNVTFRCDPISEHNRLYWYRQTLGQGPEFLTYFQNEAQLEKSRLLSDRFSAERPKGSFSTLEIQRTEQGDSAMYLCASSSTGGKDEQYFGPGTRLTVT.

V usage is TRBV19 and J usage is TRBJ1-2; TRBD1 matches at 9 bases. This CDR3 is built from 16 residues. V shed 6 bases, J shed 4 bases, and the junction held 12 bases outside the gene matches. From germline, CDR1 is LNHDA and CDR2 SQIVND (reference sequence). The CDR3 coding sequence is TGTGCCAGTAGGACCGGGACAGGGATTTTAGGCTATGGCTACACCTTC. Amino acids: CASRTGTGILGYGYTF.

J is TRBJ2-3 and V is TRBV5-1; TRBD2 matches at 8 bases. Germline V CDR1 and CDR2: SGHRS, YFSETQ. The length of the CDR3 is 16 residues. Trimming took 1 base from V and 6 from J; bases not matched to a gene: 10. DNA for the CDR3: TGCGCCAGCAGCTTGATTTCCCGGGGGGGCAGGGATACGCAGTATTTT. Protein product: CASSLISRGGRDTQYF.

J is TRBJ1-1 and V is TRBV29-1; TRBD1 matches at 9 bases. Germline V CDR1 and CDR2: SQVTM, ANQGSEA. This CDR3 spans 12 amino acids. The V segment lost 7 bases and the J segment 4 bases; nucleotides outside the gene matches: 4. For the CDR3, the DNA is TGCAGCGACCGGGACAGGGCCACTGAAGCTTTCTTT. Its protein is CSDRDRATEAFF.

The gene calls are TRBV12-3 or TRBV12-4 and TRBJ1-6, with D unresolved. The V and J ends lost 8 bases and 14 bases respectively, with 16 bases between them. The CDR3 runs 12 residues. The CDR3 DNA follows: TGTGCCAGCGGCAACTCCGATCGAGCCCTCCACTTT. It yields the protein CASGNSDRALHF.

The chain is built from TRBV4-3 and TRBJ2-7, with 11 bases identical to TRBD1. This CDR3 comprises 15 residues. Germline CDR1 LGHNA, CDR2 YSLEER. The V gene end was trimmed by 4 bases and the J gene end by 3 bases; junction bases not matched to a gene: 5. CDR3 protein: CASSRGTGGIYEQYF. DNA of the CDR3: TGCGCCAGCAGCCGTGGGACAGGGGGTATCTACGAGCAGTACTTC.

J is TRBJ1-1 and V is TRBV7-5; the DNA was not used to check the table's D call, TRBD1. TRBV7-5 is assigned pseudogene status. This CDR3 is built from 13 residues. CDR3 protein: CAKGDRGIYGAFF. CDR3 nucleotides: TGTGCCAAAGGCGACAGGGGGATTTATGGAGCTTTCTTT.

V gene TRBV10-1 combines with J gene TRBJ1-6, with TRBD1 matching over 7 bases. V gave up 4 bases and J gave up 9 bases; unmatched junction bases: 3. The CDR3 is 13 amino acids. CDR1 WNHNN and CDR2 SYGVQD come from the germline V gene (reference sequence). The CDR3 coding sequence is TGCGCCAGCAGTGCAGACAGGGCTTCACCCCTCCACTTT. It is translated as CASSADRASPLHF.

This chain joins TRBV4-3 and TRBJ2-3; the match to TRBD2 covers 10 bases. CDR1 LGHNA and CDR2 YSLEER come from the germline V gene. The CDR3 sequence is 15 residues long. The ends lost 10 bases at V and 0 bases at J; junction bases unmatched: 7. The CDR3 DNA is TGCGCCACCCTACAACTAGCGGGGAGCACAGATACGCAGTATTTT. This codes for CATLQLAGSTDTQYF.

The J gene is TRBJ2-5, the V gene TRBV2, with a possible D match to TRBD2 (7 bases). The CDR3 has 14 amino acids. CDR1 is SNHLY and CDR2 is FYNNEI in the germline V gene. Trimming cost V 7 bases and J 5 bases, with 17 bases left between them. The DNA for the CDR3 is TGTGCCAGCATCGAAAGGGGGGGCTTTGAGACCCAGTACTTC. Its protein product is CASIERGGFETQYF.

This sequence joins TRBV2 and TRBJ2-1, with D maybe TRBD2 (5 bases). CDR3 length equals 16 residues. V lost 6 bases, J lost 0 bases, and 15 bases lay in between. Germline CDR1 and CDR2: SNHLY and FYNNEI. The CDR3 region is CASRAELVSSYNEQFF. DNA of the CDR3: TGTGCCAGCAGGGCCGAACTAGTGAGCTCCTACAATGAGCAGTTCTTC.

The chain joins TRBV30 to TRBJ1-1; perhaps TRBD1 as D (5 bases). Germline V lookup: CDR1 GTSNPN, CDR2 SVGIG (reference sequence). CDR3 length: 15 amino acids. The V end was cut by 5 bases, the J end by 3 bases, with 19 bases between. CDR3 protein: CAWGGSQTGHTEAFF. DNA of the CDR3: TGTGCCTGGGGAGGAAGTCAAACAGGTCACACTGAAGCTTTCTTT.

This chain joins TRBV4-1 and TRBJ1-5, with D unresolved. CDR1 is MGHRA, CDR2 YSYEKL, per germline. V lost 1 base and J 2 bases, leaving 9 bases between the germline ends. The CDR3 runs 15 residues. The CDR3 DNA reads TGCGCCAGCAGCCAAGGCAGTAGGGGCAATCAGCCCCAGCATTTT. Amino acid sequence: CASSQGSRGNQPQHF.

This chain links TRBV2 with TRBJ1-2; D uncertain. The length of the CDR3 is 13 residues. V was trimmed by 7 bases and J by 0 bases, leaving 9 bases between them. Germline V gene lookup returns CDR1 SNHLY and CDR2 FYNNEI. CDR3 sequence reads: CASNRNTNYGYTF. The CDR3 DNA reads as TGTGCCAGCAACCGGAATACTAACTATGGCTACACCTTC.

This chain uses TRBV7-8 with TRBJ1-1, with no clear D. The germline V gene has CDR1 SGHVS and CDR2 FQNEAQ. The length of the CDR3 is 11 residues. The V end lost 3 bases, the J end lost 8 bases, and 7 bases lay between the germline ends. The CDR3 DNA reads TGTGCCAGCAGCTTGGCGGGCGAAGCTTTCTTT. Its translation is CASSLAGEAFF.

V is TRBV7-9 and J is TRBJ2-2, with D possibly being TRBD2 (6 bases). The V and J ends lost 3 bases and 1 base respectively, with 9 bases between them. The V gene's germline CDR1 is SEHNR and CDR2 FQNEAQ (reference sequence). The CDR3 extends over 15 amino acids. Written as DNA, the CDR3 is TGTGCCAGCAGCTTCCTGGGGGGGAACACCGGGGAGCTGTTTTTT. It yields the protein CASSFLGGNTGELFF.

The J gene is TRBJ1-6, the V gene TRBV7-8, with D possibly TRBD1 on 6 matching bases. The CDR3 has 15 amino acids. The germline V gene encodes CDR1 SGHVS and CDR2 FQNEAQ. Trimming took off 5 bases at V and 3 bases at J, with 11 bases between the two ends. CDR3 DNA sequence: TGTGCCAGCAGCGTCGGACAGCTCTATAATTCACCCCTCCACTTT. It codes for CASSVGQLYNSPLHF.

The count of this clone is one. This chain uses TRBV29-1 with TRBJ1-1, with a weak D call TRBD1 (5 bases). Per the germline V gene, CDR1 is SQVTM and CDR2 is ANQGSEA. Deletions cut 2 bases from V and 4 bases from J, with 14 bases between. The CDR3 loop spans 14 amino acids. The CDR3 region is CSVEREGAFTEAFF. In nucleotides, the CDR3 is TGCAGCGTTGAACGGGAAGGGGCGTTCACTGAAGCTTTCTTT.

The rearrangement links TRBV5-5 to TRBJ1-1, with no clear D. Trimming stripped 7 bases from V and 3 bases from J, with 16 bases between. The germline gives CDR1 SGHKS, CDR2 YYEKEE (reference sequence). The CDR3 is 14 amino acids. The CDR3 DNA reads as TGTGCCAGCCGCCAGTCCCTGTGGGACACTGAAGCTTTCTTT. Translating it yields CASRQSLWDTEAFF.

The chain joins TRBV11-3 to TRBJ2-7; 7 bases match TRBD1. The CDR3 has 14 residues. The trim removed 4 bases at V and 3 bases at J, leaving 6 bases unmatched. Germline V gene sequence: CDR1 SGHNT, CDR2 YENEEA. CDR3 amino acids: CASSWGQTGYEQYF. The CDR3 DNA reads TGTGCCAGCAGCTGGGGACAGACGGGCTACGAGCAGTACTTC.

To note about this clone: One end of the junction is discordant with germline, which a read error may explain. This chain links TRBV7-7 with TRBJ1-1; D gene unclear. The CDR3 totals 13 residues. Germline V lookup: CDR1 SSHAT, CDR2 FNYEAQ (reference sequence). The CDR3 bases are TGTGCTAGCAGCCGCCTAGGGAACACTGAAGCTTTCTTT. Its translation is CASSRLGNTEAFF.

A remark on this clone: The same CDR3 arises from other DNA sequences in this sample as well. This chain uses TRBV30 with TRBJ1-1; D is possibly TRBD1 (6 bases). The CDR3 contains 13 residues. With 4 bases removed from V and 0 bases from J, the gap between germline ends came to 9 bases. Germline assignment: CDR1 GTSNPN and CDR2 SVGIG (reference sequence). The CDR3 here is CAWTRTVNTEAFF. Written as DNA, the CDR3 is TGTGCCTGGACCAGGACAGTGAACACTGAAGCTTTCTTT.

This CDR3 reads CASSPPSGTSGNTIYF. In DNA form, the CDR3 reads TGTGCCAGCTCACCACCATCCGGGACCTCTGGAAACACCATATATTTT. The rearrangement links TRBV18 to TRBJ1-3; D is possibly TRBD1 (5 bases). V lost 0 bases and J lost 0, with 9 bases in between. Germline assignment: CDR1 KGHSH and CDR2 LQKENI. The CDR3 has 16 amino acids. Looking up the rest from reference TRBV18 and TRBJ1-3 gives the full variable domain: NAGVMQNPRHLVRRRGQEARLRCSPMKGHSHVYWYRQLPEEGLKFMVYLQKENIIDESGMPKERFSAEFPKEGPSILRIQQVVRGDSAAYFCASSPPSGTSGNTIYFGEGSWLTVV.

Only one count was recorded for this clone. This chain joins TRBV11-3 and TRBJ2-6; D is undetermined. The CDR3 contains 13 residues. CDR1 and CDR2 from the germline V gene are SGHNT and YENEEA. Trimming stripped 5 bases from V and 3 bases from J, with 5 bases between. The CDR3 DNA follows: TGTGCCAGCAGCCGTCGTGGGGCCAACGTCCTGACTTTC. Its translation: CASSRRGANVLTF.

The J gene is TRBJ2-6, the V gene TRBV2; D perhaps matches TRBD2 (5 bases). V was cut by 6 bases and J by 0 bases, with 9 bases left in between. Germline V gene sequence: CDR1 SNHLY, CDR2 FYNNEI. This CDR3 contains 15 residues. The CDR3 DNA is TGTGCCAGCAGAGGTGAGGGCTCTGGGGCCAACGTCCTGACTTTC. Its protein product is CASRGEGSGANVLTF. Based on the CDR3 plus reference TRBV2 and TRBJ2-6, the full variable domain is EPEVTQTPSHQVTQMGQEVILRCVPISNHLYFYWYRQILGQKVEFLVSFYNNEISEKSEIFDDQFSVERPDGSNFTLKIRSTKLEDSAMYFCASRGEGSGANVLTFGAGSRLTVL.

The rearrangement joins TRBV4-3 to TRBJ1-3; the D is unclear. CDR1 LGHNA and CDR2 YSLEER come from the germline V gene. The CDR3 contains 17 residues. Trimming removed 0 bases at V and 0 bases at J, with 12 bases between. The DNA for the CDR3 is TGCGCCAGCAGCCAAGATGCCCCTCAACTCTCTGGAAACACCATATATTTT. Its translation is CASSQDAPQLSGNTIYF.